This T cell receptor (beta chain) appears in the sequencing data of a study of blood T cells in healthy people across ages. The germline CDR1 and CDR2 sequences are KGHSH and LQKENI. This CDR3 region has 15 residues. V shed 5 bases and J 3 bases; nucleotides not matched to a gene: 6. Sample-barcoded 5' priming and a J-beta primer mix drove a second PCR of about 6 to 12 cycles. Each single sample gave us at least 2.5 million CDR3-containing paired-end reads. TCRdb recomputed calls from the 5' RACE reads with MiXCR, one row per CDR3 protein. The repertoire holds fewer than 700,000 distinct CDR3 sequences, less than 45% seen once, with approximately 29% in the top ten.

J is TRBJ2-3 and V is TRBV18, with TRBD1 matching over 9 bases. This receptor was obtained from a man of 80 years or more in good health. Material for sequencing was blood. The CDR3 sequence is CASSERDRETDTQYF. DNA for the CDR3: TGTGCCAGCTCAGAAAGGGACAGGGAAACAGATACGCAGTATTTT.